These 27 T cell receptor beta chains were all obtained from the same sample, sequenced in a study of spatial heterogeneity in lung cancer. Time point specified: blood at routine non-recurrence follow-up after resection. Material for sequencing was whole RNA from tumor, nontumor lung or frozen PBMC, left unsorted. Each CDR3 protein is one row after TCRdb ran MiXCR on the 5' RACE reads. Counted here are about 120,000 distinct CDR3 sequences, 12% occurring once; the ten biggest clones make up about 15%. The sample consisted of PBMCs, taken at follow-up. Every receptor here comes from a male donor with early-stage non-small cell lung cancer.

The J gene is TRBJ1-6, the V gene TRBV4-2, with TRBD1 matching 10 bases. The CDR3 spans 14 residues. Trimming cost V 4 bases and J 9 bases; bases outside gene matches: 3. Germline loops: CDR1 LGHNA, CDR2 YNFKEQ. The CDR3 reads CASSPDRGTSPLHF. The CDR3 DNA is TGTGCCAGCAGCCCGGACAGGGGGACTTCACCCCTCCACTTT.

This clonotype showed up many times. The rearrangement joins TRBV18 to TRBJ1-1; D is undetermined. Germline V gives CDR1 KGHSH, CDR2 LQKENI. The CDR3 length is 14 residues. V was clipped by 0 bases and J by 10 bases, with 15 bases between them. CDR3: CASSPPRSTTGAFF. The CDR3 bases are TGTGCCAGCTCACCACCCCGATCCACCACCGGAGCTTTCTTT.

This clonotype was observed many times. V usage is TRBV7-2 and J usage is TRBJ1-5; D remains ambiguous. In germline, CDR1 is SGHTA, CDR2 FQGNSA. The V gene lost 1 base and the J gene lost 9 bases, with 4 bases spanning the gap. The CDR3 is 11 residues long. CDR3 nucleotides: TGTGCCAGCAGCTTAGGAGGGCCCCAGCATTTT. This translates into CASSLGGPQHF.

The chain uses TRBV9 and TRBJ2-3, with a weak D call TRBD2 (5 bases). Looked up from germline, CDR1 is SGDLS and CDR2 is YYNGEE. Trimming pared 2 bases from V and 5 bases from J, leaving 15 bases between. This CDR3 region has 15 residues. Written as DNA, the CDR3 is TGTGCCAGCAGCGTTTTGGGAGTTAGGGAAGATACGCAGTATTTT. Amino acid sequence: CASSVLGVREDTQYF.

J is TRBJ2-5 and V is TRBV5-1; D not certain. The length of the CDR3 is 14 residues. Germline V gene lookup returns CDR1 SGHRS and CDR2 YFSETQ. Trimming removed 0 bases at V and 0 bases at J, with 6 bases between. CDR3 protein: CASSLGSHQETQYF. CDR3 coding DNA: TGCGCCAGCAGCTTGGGGTCCCACCAAGAGACCCAGTACTTC.

CDR3: CASSPRGGLHTQYF. For the CDR3, the DNA is TGTGCCAGCAGCCCCAGGGGGGGGCTTCATACGCAGTATTTT. The V and J genes are TRBV7-2 and TRBJ2-3; either TRBD1 or TRBD2 may supply D (7 bases each). The V end lost 5 bases, the J end lost 7 bases, and 16 bases lay between the germline ends. The CDR3 spans 14 residues. The V gene's germline CDR1 is SGHTA and CDR2 FQGNSA.

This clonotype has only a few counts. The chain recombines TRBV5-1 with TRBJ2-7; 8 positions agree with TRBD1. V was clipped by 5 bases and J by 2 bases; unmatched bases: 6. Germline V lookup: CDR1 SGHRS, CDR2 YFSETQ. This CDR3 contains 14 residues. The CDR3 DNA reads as TGCGCCAGCAGTCAGACAGGGGTTACCTACGAGCAGTACTTC. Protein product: CASSQTGVTYEQYF.

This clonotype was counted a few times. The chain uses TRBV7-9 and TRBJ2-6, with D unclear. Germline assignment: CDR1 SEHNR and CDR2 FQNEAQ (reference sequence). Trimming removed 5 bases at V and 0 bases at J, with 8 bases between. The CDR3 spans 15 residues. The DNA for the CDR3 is TGTGCCAGCAGCCGAGACGGCTCTGGGGCCAACGTCCTGACTTTC. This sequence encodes CASSRDGSGANVLTF.

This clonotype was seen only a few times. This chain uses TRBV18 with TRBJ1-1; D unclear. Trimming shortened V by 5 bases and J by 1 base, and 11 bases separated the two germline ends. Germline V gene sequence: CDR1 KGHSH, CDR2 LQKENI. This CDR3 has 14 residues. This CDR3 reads CASSNPTANTEAFF. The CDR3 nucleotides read TGTGCCAGCTCAAACCCTACAGCGAACACTGAAGCTTTCTTT.

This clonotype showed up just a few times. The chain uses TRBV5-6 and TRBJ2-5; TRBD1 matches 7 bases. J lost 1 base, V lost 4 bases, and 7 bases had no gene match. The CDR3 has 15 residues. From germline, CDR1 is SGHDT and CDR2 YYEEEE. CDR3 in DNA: TGTGCCAGCAGCATTGCCGGGACAGCCCAAGAGACCCAGTACTTC. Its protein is CASSIAGTAQETQYF.

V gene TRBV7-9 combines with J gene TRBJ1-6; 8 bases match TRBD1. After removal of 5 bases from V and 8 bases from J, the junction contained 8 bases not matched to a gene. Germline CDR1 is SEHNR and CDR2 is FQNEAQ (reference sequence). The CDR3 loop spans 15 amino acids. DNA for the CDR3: TGTGCCAGCAGCCCCTACAGGGGGAGAGATTCACCCCTCCACTTT. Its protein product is CASSPYRGRDSPLHF.

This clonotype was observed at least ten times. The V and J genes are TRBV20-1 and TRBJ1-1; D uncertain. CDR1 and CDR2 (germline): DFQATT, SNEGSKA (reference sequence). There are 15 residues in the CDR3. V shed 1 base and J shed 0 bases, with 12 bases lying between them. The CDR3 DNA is TGCAGTGCTAGAGCGGGGTCTTCAATGAACACTGAAGCTTTCTTT. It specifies CSARAGSSMNTEAFF.

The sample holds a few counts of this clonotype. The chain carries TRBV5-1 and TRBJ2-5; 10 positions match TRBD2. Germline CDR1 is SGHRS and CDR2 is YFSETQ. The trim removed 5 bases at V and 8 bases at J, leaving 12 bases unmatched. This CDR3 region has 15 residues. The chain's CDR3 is CASRPPTSGSSTQYF. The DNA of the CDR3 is TGCGCCAGCAGGCCACCGACTAGCGGGTCGTCAACCCAGTACTTC.

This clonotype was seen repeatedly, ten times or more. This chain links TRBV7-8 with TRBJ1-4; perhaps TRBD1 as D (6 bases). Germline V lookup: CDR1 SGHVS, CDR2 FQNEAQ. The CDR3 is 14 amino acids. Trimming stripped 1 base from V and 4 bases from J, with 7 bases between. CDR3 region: CASSLGTVNEKLFF. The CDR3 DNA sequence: TGTGCCAGCAGCTTAGGGACAGTTAATGAAAAACTGTTTTTT. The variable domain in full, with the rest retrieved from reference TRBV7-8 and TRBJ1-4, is GAGVSQSPRYKVAKRGQDVALRCDPISGHVSLFWYQQALGQGPEFLTYFQNEAQLDKSGLPSDRFFAERPEGSVSTLKIQRTQQEDSAVYLCASSLGTVNEKLFFGSGTQLSVL.

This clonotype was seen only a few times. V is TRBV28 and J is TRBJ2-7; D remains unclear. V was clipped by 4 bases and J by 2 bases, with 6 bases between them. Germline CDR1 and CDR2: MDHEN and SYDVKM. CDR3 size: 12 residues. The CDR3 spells CASSSVAYEQYF. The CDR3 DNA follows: TGTGCCAGCAGTTCTGTCGCCTACGAGCAGTACTTC.

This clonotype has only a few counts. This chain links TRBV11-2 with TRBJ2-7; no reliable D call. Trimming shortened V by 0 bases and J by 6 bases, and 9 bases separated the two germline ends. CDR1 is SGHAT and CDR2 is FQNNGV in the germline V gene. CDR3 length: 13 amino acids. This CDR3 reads CASSLDRLGEQYF. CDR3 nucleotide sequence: TGTGCCAGCAGCTTAGATCGTTTAGGCGAGCAGTACTTC.

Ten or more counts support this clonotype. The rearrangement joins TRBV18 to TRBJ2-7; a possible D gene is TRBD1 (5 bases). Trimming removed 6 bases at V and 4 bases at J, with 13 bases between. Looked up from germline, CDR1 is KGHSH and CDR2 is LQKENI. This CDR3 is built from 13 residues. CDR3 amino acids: CASSLTPGYEQYF. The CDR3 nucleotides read TGTGCCAGCTCGCTAACTCCAGGGTACGAGCAGTACTTC.

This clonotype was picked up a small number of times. The CDR3 DNA is TGTGCCAGCAGCTCCTCACCATGGGACAGGGGGGATTCACCCCTCCACTTT. Protein: CASSSSPWDRGDSPLHF. The chain employs TRBV11-3 and TRBJ1-6, with 11 bases fitting TRBD1. Germline V CDR1 and CDR2: SGHNT, YENEEA. The V gene end was trimmed by 4 bases and the J gene end by 8 bases; junction bases not matched to a gene: 10. This CDR3 spans 17 amino acids.

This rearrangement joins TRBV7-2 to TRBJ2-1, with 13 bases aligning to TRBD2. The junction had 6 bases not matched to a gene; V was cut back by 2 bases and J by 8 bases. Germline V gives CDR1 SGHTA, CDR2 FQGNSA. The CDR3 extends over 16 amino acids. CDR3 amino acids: CASSLILAGGHYEQFF. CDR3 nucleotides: TGTGCCAGCAGCTTAATACTAGCGGGGGGGCACTATGAGCAGTTCTTC.

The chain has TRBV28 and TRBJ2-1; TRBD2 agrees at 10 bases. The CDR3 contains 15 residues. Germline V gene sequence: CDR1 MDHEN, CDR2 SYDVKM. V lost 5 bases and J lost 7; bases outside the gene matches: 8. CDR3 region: CASSPSGGARNEQFF. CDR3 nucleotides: TGTGCCAGCAGTCCCAGCGGGGGGGCTCGGAATGAGCAGTTCTTC.

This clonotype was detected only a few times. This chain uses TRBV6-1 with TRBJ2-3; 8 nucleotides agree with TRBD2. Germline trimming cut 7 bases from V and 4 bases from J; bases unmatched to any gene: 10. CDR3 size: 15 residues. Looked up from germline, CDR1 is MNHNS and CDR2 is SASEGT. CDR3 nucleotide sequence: TGTGCCAGCACCCAAAACGTACTAGCGGCAGATACGCAGTATTTT. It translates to CASTQNVLAADTQYF.

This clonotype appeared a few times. The CDR3 loop reads CAISETPGTSYEQYF. Here the CDR3 DNA reads TGTGCCATCAGTGAGACTCCCGGGACTAGCTACGAGCAGTACTTC. This sequence joins TRBV10-3 and TRBJ2-7, with 8 bases aligning to TRBD2. After removal of 2 bases from V and 3 bases from J, the junction contained 6 bases not matched to a gene. This CDR3 has 15 amino acids. Germline V CDR1 and CDR2: ENHRY, SYGVKD.

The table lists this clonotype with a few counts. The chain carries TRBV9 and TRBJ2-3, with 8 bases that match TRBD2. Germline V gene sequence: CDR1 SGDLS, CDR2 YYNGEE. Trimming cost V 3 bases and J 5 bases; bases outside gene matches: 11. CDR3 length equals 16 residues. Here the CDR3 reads CASSGYSGDGLDTQYF. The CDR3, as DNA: TGTGCCAGCAGCGGATATAGCGGGGATGGGTTAGATACGCAGTATTTT.

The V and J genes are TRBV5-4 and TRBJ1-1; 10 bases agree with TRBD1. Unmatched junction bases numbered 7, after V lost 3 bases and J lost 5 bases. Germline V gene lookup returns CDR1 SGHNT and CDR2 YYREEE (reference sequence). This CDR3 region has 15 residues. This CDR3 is CASSWDRGLETEAFF. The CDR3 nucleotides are TGTGCCAGCAGCTGGGACAGGGGATTAGAAACTGAAGCTTTCTTT.

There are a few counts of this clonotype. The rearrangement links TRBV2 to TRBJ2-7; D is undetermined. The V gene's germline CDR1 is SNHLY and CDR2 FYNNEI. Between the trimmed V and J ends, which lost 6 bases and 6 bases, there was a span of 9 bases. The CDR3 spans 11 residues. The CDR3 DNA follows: TGTGCCAGCAGAATAGGTGGCGAGCAGTACTTC. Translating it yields CASRIGGEQYF.

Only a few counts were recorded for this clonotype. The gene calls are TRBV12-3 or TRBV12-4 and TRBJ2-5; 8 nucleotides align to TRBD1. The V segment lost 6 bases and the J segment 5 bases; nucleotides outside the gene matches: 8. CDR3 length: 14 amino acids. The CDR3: CASSPGTGGETQYF. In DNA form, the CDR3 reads TGTGCCAGCAGCCCGGGGACAGGAGGGGAGACCCAGTACTTC.

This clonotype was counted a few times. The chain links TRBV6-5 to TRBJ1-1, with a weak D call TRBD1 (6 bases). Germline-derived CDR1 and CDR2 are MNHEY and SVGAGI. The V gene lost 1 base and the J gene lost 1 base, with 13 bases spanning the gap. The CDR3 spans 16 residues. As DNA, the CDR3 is TGTGCCAGCAGTTACTTTACCATACAGGGGAACACTGAAGCTTTCTTT. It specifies CASSYFTIQGNTEAFF.